This TCR beta chain was obtained from a study of CD8+ T cells in alopecia areata. Study conclusions and caveats: Especially in alopecia totalis/universalis, lesional scalp showed greater clonality than normal scalp did.

This clone was detected a few times. Its antigen is still unknown. Reverse transcribed after extraction, RNA yielded cDNA as the sequencing template. Data came from immunoSEQ multiplex PCR; TCRdb stores just in-frame clones and leaves some out. The table records 140,000 or so clones, about two thirds of them present only once. The TCR comes from a human donor in good health. The sequencing input was CD8+ T cells sorted from blood.

Here the CDR3 reads CASSGAYEQYF. Here the CDR3 DNA reads TGTGCGTCGTCAGGGGCCTACGAGCAGTACTTC. The chain couples TRBV6-6 to TRBJ2-7, with D maybe TRBD1 (6 bases). The CDR3 contains 11 residues. In germline, CDR1 is MNHNY, CDR2 SVGAGI (reference sequence).